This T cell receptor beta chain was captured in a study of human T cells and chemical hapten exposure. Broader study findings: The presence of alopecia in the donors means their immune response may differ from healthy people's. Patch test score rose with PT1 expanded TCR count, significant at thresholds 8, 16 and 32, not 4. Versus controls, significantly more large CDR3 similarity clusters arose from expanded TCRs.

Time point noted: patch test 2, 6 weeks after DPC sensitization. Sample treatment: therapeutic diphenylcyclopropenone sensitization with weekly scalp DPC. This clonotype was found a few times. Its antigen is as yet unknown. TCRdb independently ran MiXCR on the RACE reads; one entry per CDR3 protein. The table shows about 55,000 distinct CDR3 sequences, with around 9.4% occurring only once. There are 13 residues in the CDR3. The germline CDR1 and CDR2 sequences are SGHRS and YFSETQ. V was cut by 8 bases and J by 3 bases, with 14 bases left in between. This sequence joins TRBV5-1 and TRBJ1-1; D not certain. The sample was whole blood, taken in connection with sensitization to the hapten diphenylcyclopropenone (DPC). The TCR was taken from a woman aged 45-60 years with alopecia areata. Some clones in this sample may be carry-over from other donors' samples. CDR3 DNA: TGCGCCAGATTACTCTACCGGGACACTGAAGCTTTCTTT. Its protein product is CARLLYRDTEAFF.